This T cell receptor (beta chain) was captured by sequencing in a study of CXCR3-negative and CXCR3-positive naive CD8 T cells. Each CD8+ T cell subset was sorted in triplicate, approximately 270,000 cells each. Carrying UMI labels, the TRB cDNA libraries were prepared through 5' RACE. Reanalyzing the 5' RACE reads, TCRdb keeps one entry per CDR3 protein, without DNA. The listing contains tens of thousands of distinct CDR3 sequences. The sequenced sample consisted of naive CXCR3- CD8+ T cells from blood. The subset: CD45RO-CCR7+CD27+CD95- naive CD8+ T cells lacking CXCR3 (TNR3-). This clonotype originated in a human donor in good health. Some clones in this sample may be carry-over from other donors' samples.

CDR3 in amino acids: CASSLRPGIQETQYF. The rearrangement uses TRBV7-7 and TRBJ2-5; the D gene TCRdb calls, TRBD1, cannot be checked with no DNA. There are 15 residues in the CDR3. CDR1 is SSHAT, CDR2 FNYEAQ, per germline (reference sequence).